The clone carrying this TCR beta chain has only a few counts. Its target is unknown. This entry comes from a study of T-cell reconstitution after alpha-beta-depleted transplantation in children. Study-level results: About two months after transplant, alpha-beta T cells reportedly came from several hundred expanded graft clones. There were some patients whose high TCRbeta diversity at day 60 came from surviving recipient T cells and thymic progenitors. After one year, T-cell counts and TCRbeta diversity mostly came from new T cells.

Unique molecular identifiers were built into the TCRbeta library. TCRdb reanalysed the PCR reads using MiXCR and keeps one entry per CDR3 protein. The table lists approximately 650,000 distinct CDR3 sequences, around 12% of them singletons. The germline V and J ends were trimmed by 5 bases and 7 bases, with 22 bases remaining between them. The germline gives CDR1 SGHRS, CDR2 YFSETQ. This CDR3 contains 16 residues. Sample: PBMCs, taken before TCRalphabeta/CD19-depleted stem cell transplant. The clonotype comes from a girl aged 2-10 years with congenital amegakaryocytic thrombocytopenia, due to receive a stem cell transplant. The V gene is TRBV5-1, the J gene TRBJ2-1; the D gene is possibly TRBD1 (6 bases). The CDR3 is CASSPPMWGPFNEQFF. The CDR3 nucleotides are TGCGCCAGCAGTCCTCCTATGTGGGGGCCTTTTAATGAGCAGTTCTTC.